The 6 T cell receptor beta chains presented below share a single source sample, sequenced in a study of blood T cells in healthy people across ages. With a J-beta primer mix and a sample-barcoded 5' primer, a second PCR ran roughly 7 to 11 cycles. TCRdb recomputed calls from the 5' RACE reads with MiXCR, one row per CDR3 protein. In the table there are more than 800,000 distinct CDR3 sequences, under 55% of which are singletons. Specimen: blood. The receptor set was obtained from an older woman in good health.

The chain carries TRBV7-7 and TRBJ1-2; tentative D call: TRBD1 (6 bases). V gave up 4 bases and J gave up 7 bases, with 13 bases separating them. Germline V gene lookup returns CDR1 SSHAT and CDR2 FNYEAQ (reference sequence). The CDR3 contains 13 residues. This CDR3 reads CASSSRTEFGYTF. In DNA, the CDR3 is TGTGCCAGCAGCTCCCGGACAGAGTTTGGCTACACCTTC.

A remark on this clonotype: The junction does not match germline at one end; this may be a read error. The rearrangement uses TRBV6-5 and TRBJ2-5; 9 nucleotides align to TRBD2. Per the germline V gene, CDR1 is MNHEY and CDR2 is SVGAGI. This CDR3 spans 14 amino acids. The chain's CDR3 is CACSLAGWQETQYF. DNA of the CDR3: TGTGCCTGCAGTCTAGCGGGGTGGCAAGAGACCCAGTACTTC.

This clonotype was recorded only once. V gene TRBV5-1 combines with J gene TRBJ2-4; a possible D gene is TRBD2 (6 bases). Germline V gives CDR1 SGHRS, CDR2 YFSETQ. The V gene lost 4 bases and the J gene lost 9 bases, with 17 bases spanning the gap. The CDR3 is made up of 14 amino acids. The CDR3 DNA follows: TGCGCCAGCAGCCCGGTGGAGGGGTCCGGCATTCAGTACTTC. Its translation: CASSPVEGSGIQYF.

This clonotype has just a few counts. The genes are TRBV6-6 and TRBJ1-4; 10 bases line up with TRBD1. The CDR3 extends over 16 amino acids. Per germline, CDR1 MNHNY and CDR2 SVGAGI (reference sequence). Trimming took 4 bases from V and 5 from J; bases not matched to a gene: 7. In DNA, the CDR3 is TGTGCCAGCAGTTTCGATGCGGGACAGGGGAATGAAAAACTGTTTTTT. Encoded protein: CASSFDAGQGNEKLFF.

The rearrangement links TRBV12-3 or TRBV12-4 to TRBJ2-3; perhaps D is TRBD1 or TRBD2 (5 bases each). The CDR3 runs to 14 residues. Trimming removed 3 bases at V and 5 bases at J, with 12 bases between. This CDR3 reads CASSLGTPIDTQYF. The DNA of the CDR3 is TGTGCCAGCAGTTTGGGGACGCCAATAGATACGCAGTATTTT.

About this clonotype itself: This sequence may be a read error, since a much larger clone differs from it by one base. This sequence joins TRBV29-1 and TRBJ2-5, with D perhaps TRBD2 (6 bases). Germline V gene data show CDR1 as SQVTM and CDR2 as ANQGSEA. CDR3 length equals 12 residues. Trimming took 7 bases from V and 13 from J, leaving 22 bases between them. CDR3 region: CSATNGSYEPYF. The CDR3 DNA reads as TGCAGCGCCACTAACGGGAGCTACGAGCCGTACTTC.